This T cell receptor (beta chain) was identified in a study of cytomegalovirus exposure and HLA in healthy donors. Study at large: Genotyping showed roughly 76% of some 400 donors falling in the Caucasian-associated ancestry cluster.

The CDR3 is 13 residues long. Germline CDR1 and CDR2: LNHNV and YYDKDF (reference sequence). V trimming: 8 bases; J trimming: 2 bases; junction bases outside the gene matches: 5. This clone was counted between two and nine times. Its antigen remains unidentified. General study findings and limits: In an earlier analysis, productive rearrangement rates for most beta V segments clustered near 87% or 30%. Only CMV serostatus was available as immune exposure information.

The PCR used 60 Vbeta and 13 Jbeta primers. The table came from immunoSEQ multiplex PCR; TCRdb's copy has only in-frame clones and leaves some out. This sample yields about 180,000 clones, of which over 60% are seen a single time; around 1.5% belongs to the top ten. The V and J genes are TRBV15 and TRBJ2-7; TRBD1 matches 8 bases. This sequence was found in a man between 18 and 29 years old in good health and CMV-seronegative. Sequenced: PBMCs. Here the CDR3 reads CATGTGLPYEQYF. The CDR3 nucleotides are TGTGCCACCGGGACAGGACTCCCCTACGAGCAGTACTTC.